One T cell receptor beta chain is described in this entry. Its target is unknown. This specimen comes from a study of cytomegalovirus exposure and HLA in healthy donors. Study-wide findings and caveats: Association of a missense DCLRE1C variant with TCR beta V- and J-gene trimming was reported in a later analysis. Researchers had no immune exposure information except CMV serostatus available.

13 Jbeta primers and 60 Vbeta primers were used for the PCR. TCRdb keeps only in-frame clones here, not all; method: immunoSEQ multiplex PCR. The sample contains more than 85,000 clones, under 85% of which appear only once. Germline trimming cut 0 bases from V and 7 bases from J; bases unmatched to any gene: 1. The V gene's germline CDR1 is SGHRS and CDR2 YFSETQ. This CDR3 has 13 amino acids. The sample taken for sequencing was PBMCs. The TCR was taken from a boy aged 5 to 17 in good health and CMV-seronegative. This chain connects TRBV5-1 to TRBJ2-1; 7 bases agree with TRBD2. The CDR3 region has the DNA TGCGCCAGCAGCTTGGCGGGGGGTAATGAGCAGTTCTTC. Translated: CASSLAGGNEQFF.